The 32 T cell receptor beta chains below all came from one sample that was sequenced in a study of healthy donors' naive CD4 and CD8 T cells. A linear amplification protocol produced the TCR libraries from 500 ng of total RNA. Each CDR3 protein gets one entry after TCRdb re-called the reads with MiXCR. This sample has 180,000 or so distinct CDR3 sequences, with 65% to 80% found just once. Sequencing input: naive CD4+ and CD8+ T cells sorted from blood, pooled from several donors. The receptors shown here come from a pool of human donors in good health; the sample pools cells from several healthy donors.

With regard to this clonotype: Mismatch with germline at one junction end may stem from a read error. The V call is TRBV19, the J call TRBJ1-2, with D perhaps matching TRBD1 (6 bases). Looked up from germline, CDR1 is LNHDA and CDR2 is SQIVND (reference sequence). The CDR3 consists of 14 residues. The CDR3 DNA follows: TGTGCCAGTAGACGGGACACAGCTAACTGTGGCTACACCTTC. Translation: CASRRDTANCGYTF.

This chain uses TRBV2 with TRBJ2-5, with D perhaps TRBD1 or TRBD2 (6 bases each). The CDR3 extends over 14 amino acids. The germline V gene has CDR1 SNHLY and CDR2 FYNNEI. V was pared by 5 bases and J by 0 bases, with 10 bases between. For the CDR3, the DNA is TGTGCCAGCAGTTCGGGGGCCTACCAAGAGACCCAGTACTTC. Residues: CASSSGAYQETQYF.

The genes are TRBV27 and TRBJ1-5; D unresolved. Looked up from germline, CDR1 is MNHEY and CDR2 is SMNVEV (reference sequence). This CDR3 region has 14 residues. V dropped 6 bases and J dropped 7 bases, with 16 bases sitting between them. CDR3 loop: CASSFLPPGQPQHF. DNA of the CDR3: TGTGCCAGCAGCTTTTTGCCGCCCGGGCAGCCCCAGCATTTT.

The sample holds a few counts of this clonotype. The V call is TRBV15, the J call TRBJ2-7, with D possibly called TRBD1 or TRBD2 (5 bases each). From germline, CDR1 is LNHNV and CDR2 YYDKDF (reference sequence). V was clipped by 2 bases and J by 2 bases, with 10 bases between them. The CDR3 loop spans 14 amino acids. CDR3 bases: TGTGCCACCAGCAGAAACGGGGCTGCCTACGAGCAGTACTTC. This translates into CATSRNGAAYEQYF.

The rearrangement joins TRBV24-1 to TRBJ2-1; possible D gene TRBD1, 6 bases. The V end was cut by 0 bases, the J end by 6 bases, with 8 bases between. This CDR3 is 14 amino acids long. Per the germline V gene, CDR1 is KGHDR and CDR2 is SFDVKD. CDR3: CATSDLVRGNEQFF. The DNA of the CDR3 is TGTGCCACCAGTGATTTGGTCAGGGGCAATGAGCAGTTCTTC.

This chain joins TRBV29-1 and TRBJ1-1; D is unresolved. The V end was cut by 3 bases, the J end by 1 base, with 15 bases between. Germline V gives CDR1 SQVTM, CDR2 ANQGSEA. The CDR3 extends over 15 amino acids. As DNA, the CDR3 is TGCAGCGTTGAGGTTCGTGGACGGTCGAACACTGAAGCTTTCTTT. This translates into CSVEVRGRSNTEAFF.

In DNA, the CDR3 is TGTGCCAGCAGGTTGGGTCCGGGACAGGGCTCCTACGAGCAGTACTTC. Translation: CASRLGPGQGSYEQYF. V and J are TRBV27 and TRBJ2-7; 9 nucleotides agree with TRBD1. The V gene's germline CDR1 is MNHEY and CDR2 SMNVEV (reference sequence). The CDR3 has 16 amino acids. V shed 6 bases, J shed 0 bases, and the junction held 9 bases outside the gene matches.

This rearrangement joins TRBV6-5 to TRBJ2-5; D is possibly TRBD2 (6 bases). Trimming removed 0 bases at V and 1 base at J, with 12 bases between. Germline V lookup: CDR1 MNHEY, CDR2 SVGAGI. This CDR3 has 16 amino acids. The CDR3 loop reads CASSYSARGSQETQYF. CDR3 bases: TGTGCCAGCAGTTACTCGGCCCGGGGGTCCCAAGAGACCCAGTACTTC.

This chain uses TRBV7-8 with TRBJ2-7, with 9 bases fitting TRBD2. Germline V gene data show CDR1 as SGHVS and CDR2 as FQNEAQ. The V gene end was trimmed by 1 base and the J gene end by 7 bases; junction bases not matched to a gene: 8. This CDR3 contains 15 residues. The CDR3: CASSLGASGVYEQYF. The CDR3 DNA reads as TGTGCCAGCAGCTTAGGTGCTAGCGGGGTTTATGAGCAGTACTTC.

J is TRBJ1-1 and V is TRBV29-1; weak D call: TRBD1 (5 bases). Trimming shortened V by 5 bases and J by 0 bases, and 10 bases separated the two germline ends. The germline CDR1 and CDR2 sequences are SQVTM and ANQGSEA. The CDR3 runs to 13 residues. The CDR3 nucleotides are TGCAGCGTTCTGACAGACATGAACACTGAAGCTTTCTTT. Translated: CSVLTDMNTEAFF.

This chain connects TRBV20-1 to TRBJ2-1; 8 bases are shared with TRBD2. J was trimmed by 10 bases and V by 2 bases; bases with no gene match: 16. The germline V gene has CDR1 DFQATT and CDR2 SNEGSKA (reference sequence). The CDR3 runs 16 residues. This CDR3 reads CSARWIGKAGVWEQFF. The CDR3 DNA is TGCAGTGCTAGATGGATTGGGAAAGCGGGGGTTTGGGAGCAGTTCTTC.

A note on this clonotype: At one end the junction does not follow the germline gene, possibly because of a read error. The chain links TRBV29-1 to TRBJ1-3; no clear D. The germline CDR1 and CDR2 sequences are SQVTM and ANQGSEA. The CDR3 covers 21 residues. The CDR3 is CSVALMSPSVVGKLRGNTVYF. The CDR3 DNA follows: TGCAGCGTTGCCTTGATGAGCCCCTCCGTTGTGGGAAAACTCCGAGGAAACACCGTATATTTT.

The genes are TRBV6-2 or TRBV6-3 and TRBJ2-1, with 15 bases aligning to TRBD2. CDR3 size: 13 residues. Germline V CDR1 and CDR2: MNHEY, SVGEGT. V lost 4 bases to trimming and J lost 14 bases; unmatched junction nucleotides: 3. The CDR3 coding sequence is TGTGCCAGCAGTTCTGGACTAGCGGGAGGGGAGTTCTTC. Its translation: CASSSGLAGGEFF.

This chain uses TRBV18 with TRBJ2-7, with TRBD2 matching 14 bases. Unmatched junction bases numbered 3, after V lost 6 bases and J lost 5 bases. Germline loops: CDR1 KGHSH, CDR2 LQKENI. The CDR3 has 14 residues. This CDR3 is CASSGLAGVNEQYF. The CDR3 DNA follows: TGTGCCAGCTCGGGACTAGCGGGAGTCAACGAGCAGTACTTC.

Written as DNA, the CDR3 is TGTGCCAGCTCACCCAGGCTAGCGGGAGCGGACGGGGAGCTGTTTTTT. Encoded protein: CASSPRLAGADGELFF. The chain employs TRBV18 and TRBJ2-2, with 10 bases aligning to TRBD2. V trimming: 3 bases; J trimming: 7 bases; junction bases outside the gene matches: 8. The length of the CDR3 is 16 residues. In germline, CDR1 is KGHSH, CDR2 LQKENI.

In DNA, the CDR3 is TGTGCCAGCGCGACAGCCCCTAGCACAGATACGCAGTATTTT. Translated: CASATAPSTDTQYF. The V call is TRBV5-6, the J call TRBJ2-3; D may be TRBD1 (5 bases). The CDR3 sequence is 14 residues long. Trimming cost V 7 bases and J 0 bases, with 12 bases left between them. CDR1 SGHDT and CDR2 YYEEEE come from the germline V gene.

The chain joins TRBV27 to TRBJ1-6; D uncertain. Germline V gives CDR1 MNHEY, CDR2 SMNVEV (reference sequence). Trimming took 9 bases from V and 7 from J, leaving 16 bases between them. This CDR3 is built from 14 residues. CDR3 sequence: CASSLWAANSPLHF. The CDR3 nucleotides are TGTGCCAGTTCCCTTTGGGCTGCGAATTCACCCCTCCACTTT.

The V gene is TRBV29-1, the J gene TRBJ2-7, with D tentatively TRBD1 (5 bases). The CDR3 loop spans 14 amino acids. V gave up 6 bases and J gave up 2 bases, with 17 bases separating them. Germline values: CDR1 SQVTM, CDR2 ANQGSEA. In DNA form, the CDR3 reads TGCAGCGTAGGATATCAGGGTAAGGCCTACGAGCAGTACTTC. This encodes CSVGYQGKAYEQYF.

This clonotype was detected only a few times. DNA of the CDR3: TGCGCCAGCAGCCAAGCTTTATCAGGGCAACGTGGCTACACCTTC. Protein: CASSQALSGQRGYTF. This rearrangement joins TRBV4-3 to TRBJ1-2; a possible D gene is TRBD1 (5 bases). The CDR3 runs to 15 residues. Germline V CDR1 and CDR2: LGHNA, YSLEER. V dropped 1 base and J dropped 7 bases, with 16 bases sitting between them.

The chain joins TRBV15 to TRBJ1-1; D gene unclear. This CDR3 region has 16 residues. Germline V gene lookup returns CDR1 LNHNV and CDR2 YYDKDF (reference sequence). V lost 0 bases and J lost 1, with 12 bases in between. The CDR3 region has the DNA TGTGCCACCAGCAGAGATCCCTACCGCGAGAACACTGAAGCTTTCTTT. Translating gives CATSRDPYRENTEAFF.

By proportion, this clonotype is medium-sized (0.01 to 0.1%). This chain's CDR3 is CASSIATGGADTQYF. In nucleotides, the CDR3 is TGTGCCAGCAGCATCGCGACAGGGGGTGCAGATACGCAGTATTTT. The rearrangement links TRBV6-5 to TRBJ2-3, with 9 bases lining up with TRBD1. The J segment lost 4 bases and the V segment lost 6 bases, leaving 8 bases of the junction unmatched. The CDR3 spans 15 residues. Germline CDR1 and CDR2: MNHEY and SVGAGI.

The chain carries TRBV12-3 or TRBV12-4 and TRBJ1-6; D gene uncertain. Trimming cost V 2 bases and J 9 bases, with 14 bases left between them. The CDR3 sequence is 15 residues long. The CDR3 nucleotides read TGTGCCAGCAGTTTATTTAAGGGATTGAGTTCACCCCTCCACTTT. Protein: CASSLFKGLSSPLHF.

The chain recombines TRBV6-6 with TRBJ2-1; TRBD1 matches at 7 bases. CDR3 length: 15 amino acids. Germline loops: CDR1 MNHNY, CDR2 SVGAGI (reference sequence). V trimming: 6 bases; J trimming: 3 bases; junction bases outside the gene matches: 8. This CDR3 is CASSGTGVSYNEQFF. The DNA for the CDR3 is TGTGCCAGCAGCGGTACAGGGGTTAGCTACAATGAGCAGTTCTTC.

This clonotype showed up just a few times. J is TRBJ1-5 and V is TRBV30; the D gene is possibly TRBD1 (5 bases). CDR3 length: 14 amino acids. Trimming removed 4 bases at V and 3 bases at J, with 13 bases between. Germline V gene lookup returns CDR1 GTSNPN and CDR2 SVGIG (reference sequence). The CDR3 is CAWTRRGANQPQHF. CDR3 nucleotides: TGTGCCTGGACCAGAAGAGGGGCCAATCAGCCCCAGCATTTT.

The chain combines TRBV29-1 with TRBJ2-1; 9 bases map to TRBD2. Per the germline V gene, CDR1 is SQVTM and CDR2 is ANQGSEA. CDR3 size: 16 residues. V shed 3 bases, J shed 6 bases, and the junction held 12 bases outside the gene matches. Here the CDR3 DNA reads TGCAGCGTTGATCCGACTAGCGGTAGGGGATCCAATGAGCAGTTCTTC. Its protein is CSVDPTSGRGSNEQFF.

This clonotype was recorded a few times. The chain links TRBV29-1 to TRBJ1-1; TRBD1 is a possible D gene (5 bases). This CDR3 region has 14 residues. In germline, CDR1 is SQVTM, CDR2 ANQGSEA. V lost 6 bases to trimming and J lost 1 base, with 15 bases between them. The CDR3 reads CSVTLGLPNTEAFF. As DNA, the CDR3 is TGCAGCGTAACCCTGGGACTCCCGAACACTGAAGCTTTCTTT.

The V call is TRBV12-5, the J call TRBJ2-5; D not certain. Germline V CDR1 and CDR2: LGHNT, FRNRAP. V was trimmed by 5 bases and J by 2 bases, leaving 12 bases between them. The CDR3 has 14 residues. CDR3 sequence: CASGPPEVQETQYF. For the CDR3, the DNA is TGTGCTAGTGGTCCCCCCGAAGTTCAAGAGACCCAGTACTTC.

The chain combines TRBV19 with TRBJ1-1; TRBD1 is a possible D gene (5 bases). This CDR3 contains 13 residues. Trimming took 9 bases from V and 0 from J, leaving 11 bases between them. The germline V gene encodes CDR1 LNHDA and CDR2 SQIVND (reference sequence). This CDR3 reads CASGGLVNTEAFF. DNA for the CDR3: TGTGCCAGCGGGGGGTTAGTGAACACTGAAGCTTTCTTT. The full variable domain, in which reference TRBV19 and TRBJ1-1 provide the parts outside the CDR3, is DGGITQSPKYLFRKEGQNVTLSCEQNLNHDAMYWYRQDPGQGLRLIYYSQIVNDFQKGDIAEGYSVSREKKESFPLTVTSAQKNPTAFYLCASGGLVNTEAFFGQGTRLTVV.

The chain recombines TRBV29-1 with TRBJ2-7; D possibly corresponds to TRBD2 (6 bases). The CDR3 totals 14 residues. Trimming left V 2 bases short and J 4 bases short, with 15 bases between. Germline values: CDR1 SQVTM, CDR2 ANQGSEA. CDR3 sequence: CSVETGEEEYEQYF. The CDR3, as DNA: TGCAGCGTTGAAACGGGGGAGGAAGAGTACGAGCAGTACTTC.

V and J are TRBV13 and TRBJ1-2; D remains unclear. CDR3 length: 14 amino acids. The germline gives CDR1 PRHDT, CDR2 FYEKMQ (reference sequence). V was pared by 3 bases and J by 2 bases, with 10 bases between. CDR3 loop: CASSFGRANYGYTF. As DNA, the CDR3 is TGTGCCAGCAGCTTTGGTAGGGCGAACTATGGCTACACCTTC.

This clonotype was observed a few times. The CDR3 nucleotides are TGTGCCTGGAGCCACGGACAGGAACGCTACACCTTC. Amino acid sequence: CAWSHGQERYTF. The chain has TRBV30 and TRBJ1-2; TRBD1 agrees at 7 bases. The CDR3 loop spans 12 amino acids. V shed 3 bases and J 9 bases; nucleotides not matched to a gene: 7. Germline CDR1 reads GTSNPN; CDR2 reads SVGIG (reference sequence).

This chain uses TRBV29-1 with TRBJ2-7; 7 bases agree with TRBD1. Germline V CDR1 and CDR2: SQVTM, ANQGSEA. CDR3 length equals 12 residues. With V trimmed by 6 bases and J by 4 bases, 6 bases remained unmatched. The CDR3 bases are TGCAGCGTCAGAGACAGGGAGTACGAGCAGTACTTC. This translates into CSVRDREYEQYF.